This is a list of T cell receptor beta chains from one sample in a study of cytomegalovirus exposure and HLA in healthy donors. Generated by immunoSEQ multiplex PCR, the TCRdb table keeps only in-frame clones and is missing some. The sample yields fewer than 200,000 clones, roughly 85% seen once. Source material: PBMCs. These receptors came from a young man in good health and CMV-seropositive. The CDR3 runs from the conserved cysteine through the conserved F or W. The order of the fields is J gene, clone size, D gene, V gene, CDR3 DNA, CDR3 protein. The D gene is left open where the match is weak. Clone size is stated in some rows and not others, as once, few, many or a class when expanded.

>TRBJ2-1|-|TRBD2|TRBV28
TGTGCCAGCAGTCCCCCCGACGGGGGGGCCTACAATGAGCAGTTCTTC
CASSPPDGGAYNEQFF
>TRBJ1-1|-|-|TRBV7-9
TGTGCCAGCAGTTCCCCTCAGACAGAGATGAACACTGAAGCTTTCTTT
CASSSPQTEMNTEAFF
>TRBJ1-1|-|-|TRBV5-1
TGCGCCAGCGCCTCGGGGGGGGCCGCTGAAGCTTTCTTT
CASASGGAAEAFF
>TRBJ1-4|-|-|TRBV5-6
TGTGCCAGCAGCTTACAGGGATATAATGAAAAACTGTTTTTT
CASSLQGYNEKLFF
>TRBJ1-2|-|-|TRBV19
TGTGCCAGTAGTATGGGGGGTCTCCGTGGCTACACCTTC
CASSMGGLRGYTF
>TRBJ1-2|once|TRBD1|TRBV5-1
TGCGCCAGCAGCTTGGACGGACAGGGCAATGGCTACACCTTC
CASSLDGQGNGYTF
>TRBJ1-6|-|-|TRBV6-9
TGTGCCAGCAGTTATGAGATAGTAAAACCTGCACCCCTCCACTTT
CASSYEIVKPAPLHF
>TRBJ1-1|-|-|TRBV9
TGTGCCAGCAGCTTTACAGAGAACACTGAAGCTTTCTTT
CASSFTENTEAFF
>TRBJ2-7|-|-|TRBV19
TGTGCCAGTAGTCGCGGATACGAGCAGTACTTC
CASSRGYEQYF
>TRBJ2-7|-|TRBD1|TRBV9
TGTGCCAGCAGCGCCGGGACAGGGAACGAGCAGTACTTC
CASSAGTGNEQYF
>TRBJ2-2|-|TRBD2|TRBV5-1
TGCGCCAGCAGCTTTATAGGGACTAGCGGGTATTCGAACACCGGGGAGCTGTTTTTT
CASSFIGTSGYSNTGELFF
>TRBJ1-5|-|-|TRBV6-5
TGTGCCAGCACCGGACAGTTTTATAGCAATCAGCCCCAGCATTTT
CASTGQFYSNQPQHF
>TRBJ1-4|few|TRBD1|TRBV7-9
TGTGCCAGCAGCCGGGACAGGGGGCTCGGTAATGAAAAACTGTTTTTT
CASSRDRGLGNEKLFF
>TRBJ1-5|-|-|TRBV5-1
TGCGCCAGCAGCTTGGCCGGGGACTTGGGTCAGCCCCAGCATTTT
CASSLAGDLGQPQHF
>TRBJ2-3|-|TRBD2|TRBV6-5
TGTGCCAGCAGTATTGTAGCGGGGATCACAGATACGCAGTATTTT
CASSIVAGITDTQYF
>TRBJ2-1|-|TRBD2|TRBV30
TGTGCCTGGACTAGCGGGCAATACAATGAGCAGTTCTTC
CAWTSGQYNEQFF
>TRBJ1-1|-|-|TRBV2
TGTGCCAGCAGTTCGGAGGGCATGAACACTGAAGCTTTCTTT
CASSSEGMNTEAFF